A selection of T cell receptor beta chains follows, all from one sample in a study of blood T cell repertoires in COVID-19. The table came from immunoSEQ multiplex PCR; TCRdb's copy has only in-frame clones and leaves some out. Among around 260,000 clones listed, under 90% were seen once. The material sequenced was PBMCs or T cells enriched from blood (not recorded which). Receptor source: a man in his thirties or forties with acute COVID-19. Each CDR3 is given with its conserved first and last residue. D genes are given only for firm matches. Size values are once, few and many counts, or a class for expanded clones, and some rows have none.

V	size	D	J	CDR3	DNA
TRBV28	many	NA	TRBJ1-1	CATTELGGNTEAFF	TGTGCCACCACCGAGTTAGGCGGGAACACTGAAGCTTTCTTT
TRBV28	NA	TRBD1	TRBJ1-3	CASGDSALSGNTIYF	TGTGCCAGCGGGGACAGTGCCCTCTCTGGAAACACCATATATTTT
TRBV7-2	NA	NA	TRBJ1-1	CASSARGNTEAFF	TGTGCCAGCAGCGCCAGGGGGAACACTGAAGCTTTCTTT
TRBV6-5	NA	NA	TRBJ1-1	CASRTRGGPTKSFF	TGTGCCAGCAGAACAAGGGGCGGACCAACCAAATCTTTCTTT
TRBV28	NA	NA	TRBJ1-2	CASSWGQGIVLYGYTF	TGTGCCAGCAGTTGGGGGCAGGGGATCGTTTTGTATGGCTACACCTTC
TRBV19	NA	TRBD1	TRBJ1-5	CASSSGTGNQPQHF	TGTGCCAGTAGTAGCGGGACAGGAAATCAGCCCCAGCATTTT
TRBV4-1	NA	NA	TRBJ1-4	CASSARDTTFEKLFF	TGCGCCAGCAGCGCGAGGGACACCACCTTCGAAAAACTGTTTTTT
TRBV2	NA	NA	TRBJ1-1	CASSVYGTLAPEAFF	TGTGCCAGCAGTGTATATGGCACCCTAGCCCCTGAAGCTTTCTTT
TRBV5-1	NA	NA	TRBJ1-6	CASSLATASGNSPLHF	TGCGCCAGCAGCTTGGCCACAGCGTCGGGGAATTCACCCCTCCACTTT
TRBV24-1	few	NA	TRBJ2-1	CATSVSGREQFF	TGTGCCACCAGTGTTTCTGGGAGGGAGCAGTTCTTC
TRBV19	NA	NA	TRBJ1-6	CASSIRQNSPLHF	TGTGCCAGTAGTATCCGACAGAATTCACCCCTCCACTTT
TRBV27	NA	NA	TRBJ1-5	CASSHGNQPQHF	TGTGCCAGCAGTCATGGCAATCAGCCCCAGCATTTT
TRBV19	NA	NA	TRBJ2-1	CASSILEGTLQFF	TGTGCCAGTAGTATCCTGGAGGGGACTTTACAGTTCTTC
TRBV18	NA	TRBD2	TRBJ2-1	CASSSGLAGDEQFF	TGTGCCAGCTCATCGGGACTAGCGGGAGACGAGCAGTTCTTC
TRBV6-5	NA	TRBD1	TRBJ2-2	CASSLGQANTGELFF	TGTGCCAGCAGCCTGGGACAGGCGAACACCGGGGAGCTGTTTTTT
TRBV19	few	NA	TRBJ1-2	CASSRETALGYGYTF	TGTGCCAGTAGCCGAGAGACAGCGCTGGGCTATGGCTACACCTTC
TRBV9	NA	NA	TRBJ1-2	CASSEGANYGYTF	TGTGCCAGCAGCGAGGGAGCTAACTATGGCTACACCTTC
TRBV11-2	few	NA	TRBJ2-4	CASSSGPGNIQYF	TGTGCCAGCAGCTCCGGTCCAGGGAACATTCAGTACTTC
TRBV27	NA	NA	TRBJ2-5	CASSPTRLEETQYF	TGTGCCAGCAGCCCCACCCGCCTCGAGGAGACCCAGTACTTC
TRBV5-1	NA	TRBD1	TRBJ2-3	CASSLDGTGVGDTQYF	TGTGCCAGCAGCTTGGATGGGACAGGGGTCGGAGATACGCAGTATTTT
TRBV11-3	NA	NA	TRBJ1-2	CASGRGDLFGYTF	TGTGCCAGCGGACGGGGGGATCTATTCGGCTACACCTTC
TRBV28	few	TRBD1	TRBJ1-1	CASSLEDRGNTEAFF	TGTGCCAGCAGTTTAGAGGACAGGGGGAACACTGAAGCTTTCTTT
TRBV12-3/TRBV12-4	NA	NA	TRBJ2-1	CASSFTSIDEQFF	TGTGCCAGCAGTTTCACTAGCATCGATGAGCAGTTCTTC
TRBV2	NA	NA	TRBJ1-5	CASSREGSNQPQHF	TGTGCCAGCAGCCGGGAGGGAAGCAATCAGCCCCAGCATTTT
TRBV5-1	NA	TRBD1	TRBJ2-5	CASSLGTGQETQYF	TGTGCCAGCAGCTTGGGGACAGGTCAAGAGACCCAGTACTTC
TRBV7-3	NA	TRBD1	TRBJ2-1	CASSANTGVNEQFF	TGTGCCAGCAGCGCGAACACAGGGGTTAATGAGCAGTTCTTC
TRBV28	NA	NA	TRBJ1-5	CASSSGVLGHGNQPQHF	TGTGCCAGCAGTTCAGGGGTCCTGGGCCATGGCAATCAGCCCCAGCATTTT
TRBV3-1/TRBV3-2	NA	NA	TRBJ1-3	CASSRPRGLGNTIYF	TGTGCCAGCAGCCGTCCAAGGGGTTTGGGAAACACCATATATTTT
TRBV28	NA	NA	TRBJ1-1	CASSSASVMNTEAFF	TGTGCCAGCAGTTCCGCTAGTGTCATGAACACTGAAGCTTTCTTT
TRBV13	NA	TRBD1	TRBJ2-5	CASSPRQGQLETQYF	TGTGCCAGCAGCCCCAGACAGGGTCAGCTAGAGACCCAGTACTTC
TRBV29-1	once	NA	TRBJ2-1	CSVVNRLTYNEQFF	TGCAGCGTAGTTAACAGGTTGACCTACAATGAGCAGTTCTTC
TRBV11-2	NA	NA	TRBJ2-3	CASSLGSGVRTDTQYF	TGTGCCAGCAGCCTCGGCTCGGGGGTCCGCACAGATACGCAGTATTTT
TRBV11-2	NA	TRBD2	TRBJ2-1	CASSRQSGGHYNEQFF	TGTGCCAGCAGTCGTCAAAGCGGGGGCCATTACAATGAGCAGTTCTTC
TRBV5-1	NA	NA	TRBJ1-4	CASSLAAGFNEKLFF	TGCGCCAGCAGCTTGGCCGCCGGGTTCAATGAAAAACTGTTTTTT
TRBV25-1	NA	NA	TRBJ1-6	CASSEFGGGFNSPLHF	TGTGCCAGCAGTGAATTCGGGGGGGGCTTCAATTCACCCCTCCACTTT
TRBV28	NA	NA	TRBJ1-1	CASSPPRGGATEAFF	TGTGCCAGCAGTCCCCCAAGGGGGGGTGCCACTGAAGCTTTCTTT
TRBV11-2	NA	TRBD2	TRBJ2-2	CASSLGLASTGELFF	TGTGCCAGCAGCTTAGGACTAGCGAGCACCGGGGAGCTGTTTTTT
TRBV19	NA	TRBD1	TRBJ2-1	CASSIVGGLSNEQFF	TGTGCCAGTAGTATAGTAGGGGGCTTGAGCAATGAGCAGTTCTTC
TRBV12-3/TRBV12-4	NA	NA	TRBJ1-2	CASSLGAFRGYTF	TGTGCCAGCAGTTTAGGAGCGTTCCGAGGCTACACCTTC
TRBV25-1	NA	NA	TRBJ1-3	CASGGAGSSGNTIYF	TGTGCCAGCGGGGGGGCCGGGAGCTCTGGAAACACCATATATTTT
TRBV24-1	NA	TRBD2	TRBJ2-1	CATSGLGLAGGQDEQFF	TGTGCCACCAGTGGCCTGGGACTAGCGGGGGGGCAAGATGAGCAGTTCTTC
TRBV15	NA	TRBD1	TRBJ2-3	CATSTGQGSTDTQYF	TGTGCCACCAGCACTGGACAGGGGAGCACAGATACGCAGTATTTT
TRBV9	NA	TRBD2	TRBJ2-6	CASSVARGTGANVLTF	TGTGCCAGCAGCGTAGCGCGGGGGACTGGGGCCAACGTCCTGACTTTC
TRBV7-8	NA	TRBD1	TRBJ1-3	CASSQGQGGNTIYF	TGTGCCAGCAGCCAGGGACAGGGAGGAAACACCATATATTTT
TRBV24-1	NA	TRBD1	TRBJ2-3	CATSNPTGEVKDTQYF	TGTGCCACCAGTAACCCGACAGGGGAAGTTAAAGATACGCAGTATTTT
TRBV24-1	NA	TRBD2	TRBJ2-5	CATSDLPGLAGGTETQYF	TGTGCCACCAGTGATCTACCGGGACTAGCGGGAGGGACGGAGACCCAGTACTTC
TRBV28	NA	NA	TRBJ2-1	CASSLWNGGRFLNNEQFF	TGTGCCAGCAGTTTATGGAACGGCGGCCGGTTCCTTAACAATGAGCAGTTCTTC
TRBV3-1/TRBV3-2	NA	NA	TRBJ1-1	CASSQAHRVRGTEAFF	TGTGCCAGCAGCCAAGCCCACAGGGTACGAGGCACTGAAGCTTTCTTT
TRBV5-1	NA	TRBD1	TRBJ1-3	CASSLAGTENGNTIYF	TGCGCCAGCAGCTTGGCCGGGACAGAAAATGGAAACACCATATATTTT
TRBV19	few	NA	TRBJ2-3	CASRPTRTGTTRGDTQYF	TGTGCCAGTAGGCCAACCCGGACAGGGACTACACGAGGAGATACGCAGTATTTT
TRBV6-2/TRBV6-3	NA	TRBD2	TRBJ2-1	CASSYSRTSGGAFEQFF	TGTGCCAGCAGTTACTCGAGAACTAGCGGGGGGGCCTTTGAGCAGTTCTTC
TRBV2	NA	TRBD1	TRBJ2-5	CASTSRTGRWETQYF	TGTGCCAGCACCTCAAGGACAGGGAGGTGGGAGACCCAGTACTTC
TRBV27	few	TRBD1	TRBJ1-6	CASSPGQGVRNSPLHF	TGTGCCAGCAGTCCGGGACAGGGGGTGCGGAATTCACCCCTCCACTTT
TRBV11-3	NA	NA	TRBJ1-6	CASSLVGEDSPLHF	TGTGCCAGCAGCTTAGTAGGGGAGGATTCACCCCTCCACTTT
TRBV27	once	TRBD2	TRBJ2-3	CASSLAGGQDTQYF	TGTGCCAGCAGTCTAGCGGGGGGGCAAGATACGCAGTATTTT
TRBV18	NA	NA	TRBJ2-2	CASSPSGNTGELFF	TGTGCCAGCTCACCTAGCGGGAACACCGGGGAGCTGTTTTTT